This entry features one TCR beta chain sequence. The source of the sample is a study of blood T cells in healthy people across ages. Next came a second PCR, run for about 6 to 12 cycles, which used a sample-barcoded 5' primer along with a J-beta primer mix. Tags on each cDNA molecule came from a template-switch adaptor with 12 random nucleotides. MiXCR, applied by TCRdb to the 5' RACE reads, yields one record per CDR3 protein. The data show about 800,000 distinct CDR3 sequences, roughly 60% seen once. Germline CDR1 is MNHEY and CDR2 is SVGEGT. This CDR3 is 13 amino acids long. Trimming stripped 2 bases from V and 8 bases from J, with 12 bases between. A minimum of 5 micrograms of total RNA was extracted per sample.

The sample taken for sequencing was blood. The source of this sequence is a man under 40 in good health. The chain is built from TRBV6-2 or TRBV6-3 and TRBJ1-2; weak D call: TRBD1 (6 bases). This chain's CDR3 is CASSYTGTWGYTF. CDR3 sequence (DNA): TGTGCCAGCAGTTACACAGGGACGTGGGGCTACACCTTC.